Here is one T cell receptor beta chain with its context. Its cognate antigen is unknown. Per germline, CDR1 LGHNA and CDR2 YSLEER. Trimming cost V 3 bases and J 3 bases, with 12 bases left between them. This CDR3 has 14 residues. One entry per CDR3 protein, called by TCRdb with MiXCR from the RT-PCR reads. The data contain roughly 500,000 distinct CDR3 sequences, approximately 15% of them singletons. This record belongs to a study of response to subunit inactivated influenza vaccine. Study-wide points: Each seasonal influenza vaccination, the authors suggested, recruits few new T cells.

The chain combines TRBV4-3 with TRBJ2-7; D unresolved. This TCR derives from a man between 50 and 75 years old who received an inactivated influenza vaccine. The starting material was CD4+ T cells sorted from PBMCs, obtained around 25 months after vaccination. CDR3: CASSHNSGYYEQYF. The CDR3 DNA follows: TGCGCCAGCAGCCACAATTCAGGCTACTACGAGCAGTACTTC.